This TCR beta chain was observed in a study of T-cell reconstitution after alpha-beta-depleted transplantation in children. Unique molecular identifiers were used to barcode this TCRbeta library. TCRdb used MiXCR to reprocess the PCR reads, holding one entry per CDR3 protein. The table records about 610,000 distinct CDR3 sequences, under 12% of them present only once. The CDR3 is made up of 13 amino acids. Germline assignment: CDR1 DFQATT and CDR2 SNEGSKA (reference sequence). Deletions cut 2 bases from V and 6 bases from J, with 11 bases between. The material sequenced was PBMCs from the stem cell graft donor, taken from the stem cell graft. The chain couples TRBV20-1 to TRBJ2-1, with TRBD2 as a possible D gene (7 bases). The clonotype comes from a human donor who donated a stem cell graft to a child with acute myeloid leukemia. The CDR3 loop reads CSARRGGGNEQFF. The CDR3 DNA follows: TGCAGTGCTAGAAGGGGGGGGGGCAATGAGCAGTTCTTC.